Given below is one TCR beta chain in context. Each sample had eight separate cDNA synthesis reactions. During cDNA synthesis, UMIs that each contained a 6-nucleotide sample barcode were added by means of template switching. No DNA is given; TCRdb re-called the 5' RACE reads and lists each CDR3 protein once. The specimen's table records hundreds of thousands of distinct CDR3 sequences. The entry originates in a study of monozygotic twins with inflammatory bowel disease. The TCR originated in a human donor with ulcerative colitis or Crohn's disease, or a healthy co-twin of an affected twin (not recorded which). Sequencing was done on a sample of blood.

CDR3 region: CASRQGNPGANVLTF. The V and J genes are TRBV5-1 and TRBJ2-6; TCRdb outputs TRBD1, but without DNA this stays unchecked. Germline values: CDR1 SGHRS, CDR2 YFSETQ. The CDR3 runs to 15 residues.